This T cell receptor (beta chain) was observed in a study of shared T cell receptors in the human thymus. Per the germline V gene, CDR1 is SNHLY and CDR2 is FYNNEI. V lost 2 bases and J lost 4, with 8 bases in between. CDR3 length equals 14 residues. The protocol was immunoSEQ multiplex PCR, while the TCRdb copy is restricted to in-frame clones and leaves out a portion. The data contain hundreds of thousands of clones, roughly 90% of them seen just once; the ten biggest clones take up around 0.0099%. These data were also reused for a study on human thymus T cells. As that report states: The donors were infants in Finland with congenital heart defects, otherwise immunologically healthy. From resections taken during corrective heart surgery, the thymus tissue was obtained. Repertoires sampled from thymus and blood appeared biased in V and J gene usage. The related literature has documented a marked overlap of thymic repertoires among unrelated individuals.

This clonotype was obtained from a boy under two years old with a congenital heart defect. The chain couples TRBV2 to TRBJ2-2; D might be TRBD1 (5 bases). Sequencing was done on a sample of thymocytes. The CDR3 here is CASSEMGRTGELFF. Here the CDR3 DNA reads TGTGCCAGCAGTGAAATGGGGCGCACCGGGGAGCTGTTTTTT.